This entry lists 17 T cell receptor beta chains sequenced from one sample in a study of human T cells and chemical hapten exposure. Specified time point: healthy volunteer bleed at 2 weeks. From whole blood left unfractionated, total RNA was extracted. TCRdb called the RACE reads again in MiXCR, with one record for every CDR3 protein. In the table there are about 130,000 distinct CDR3 sequences, about 9% of which are singletons. Specimen: whole blood. Every receptor here comes from a male donor in good health. Some clones in this sample may be carry-over from other donors' samples.

The chain links TRBV4-1 to TRBJ2-2, with D perhaps matching TRBD1 or TRBD2 (6 bases each). Per germline, CDR1 MGHRA and CDR2 YSYEKL. V lost 0 bases and J 2 bases, leaving 7 bases between the germline ends. The CDR3 length is 15 residues. The CDR3 DNA reads TGCGCCAGCAGCCAAGACGGGGGCAACACCGGGGAGCTGTTTTTT. Translation gives CASSQDGGNTGELFF.

The J gene is TRBJ2-3, the V gene TRBV7-8, with 7 bases fitting TRBD2. Germline V gene lookup returns CDR1 SGHVS and CDR2 FQNEAQ. The CDR3 consists of 16 residues. V lost 5 bases to trimming and J lost 2 bases; unmatched junction nucleotides: 10. CDR3 nucleotide sequence: TGTGCCAGCAGCAAAGCGGGGCGGGGGTTCACAGATACGCAGTATTTT. Amino acid sequence: CASSKAGRGFTDTQYF.

The V call is TRBV6-5, the J call TRBJ1-5; 7 positions match TRBD1. The CDR3 has 14 amino acids. Germline V gene data show CDR1 as MNHEY and CDR2 as SVGAGI. The V segment lost 5 bases and the J segment 5 bases; nucleotides outside the gene matches: 6. The CDR3 sequence: CASSLGQAYQPQHF. CDR3 DNA: TGTGCCAGCAGTCTTGGACAGGCTTATCAGCCCCAGCATTTT.

The table lists this clonotype with a few counts. The rearrangement links TRBV4-1 to TRBJ1-1; D unclear. V was pared by 1 base and J by 12 bases, with 18 bases between. The CDR3 sequence is 14 residues long. Germline CDR1 reads MGHRA; CDR2 reads YSYEKL. CDR3 coding DNA: TGCGCCAGCAGCCAAGTCAAGACCCTAAGTGGATCTTTCTTT. Translation gives CASSQVKTLSGSFF.

This clonotype was seen a few times. The rearrangement uses TRBV29-1 and TRBJ2-5; TRBD1 aligns across 7 bases. The CDR3 has 13 residues. Germline V CDR1 and CDR2: SQVTM, ANQGSEA. J lost 7 bases, V lost 4 bases, and 9 bases had no gene match. As DNA, the CDR3 is TGCAGCGTTGGAGGACAGGCCGGTCGGACCCAGTACTTC. Translating gives CSVGGQAGRTQYF.

This clonotype was seen more than once but under ten times. The V and J genes are TRBV6-5 and TRBJ2-5, with D perhaps matching TRBD2 (7 bases). The CDR3 has 16 amino acids. Trimming cost V 4 bases and J 6 bases, with 21 bases left between them. CDR1 is MNHEY, CDR2 SVGAGI, per germline. CDR3 region: CASSFLDPGGVKTQYF. The CDR3 DNA sequence: TGTGCCAGCAGTTTTCTAGACCCGGGGGGCGTAAAGACCCAGTACTTC.

The chain has TRBV5-1 and TRBJ2-2; TRBD1 is a possible D gene (6 bases). The length of the CDR3 is 15 residues. Between the trimmed V and J ends, which lost 4 bases and 0 bases, there was a span of 10 bases. Per germline, CDR1 SGHRS and CDR2 YFSETQ. The CDR3: CASSPDSPNTGELFF. The CDR3 DNA reads TGCGCCAGCAGCCCGGACAGCCCGAACACCGGGGAGCTGTTTTTT. Combining the CDR3 with reference TRBV5-1 and TRBJ2-2 gives the whole variable domain KAGVTQTPRYLIKTRGQQVTLSCSPISGHRSVSWYQQTPGQGLQFLFEYFSETQRNKGNFPGRFSGRQFSNSRSEMNVSTLELGDSALYLCASSPDSPNTGELFFGEGSRLTVL.

This clonotype has just a few counts. The chain uses TRBV5-1 and TRBJ2-7, with 9 bases matching TRBD2. The CDR3 length is 17 residues. Losses at the gene ends were 0 bases for V and 1 base for J; bases not matched to a gene: 8. The germline V gene has CDR1 SGHRS and CDR2 YFSETQ. CDR3 sequence (DNA): TGCGCCAGCAGCTTGGACGTAAGCGGGAGGCCGTCCTACGAGCAGTACTTC. Its protein product is CASSLDVSGRPSYEQYF.

This clonotype was seen repeatedly, ten times or more. The genes are TRBV19 and TRBJ2-1; D is tentatively TRBD1 or TRBD2 (5 bases each). Germline values: CDR1 LNHDA, CDR2 SQIVND (reference sequence). V was trimmed by 6 bases and J by 6 bases, leaving 15 bases between them. The CDR3 extends over 14 amino acids. CDR3 sequence (DNA): TGTGCCAGTAGGCCTCCCGGGACCCTCAATGAGCAGTTCTTC. This encodes CASRPPGTLNEQFF. Full variable domain (outside the CDR3, taken from reference TRBV19 and TRBJ2-1): DGGITQSPKYLFRKEGQNVTLSCEQNLNHDAMYWYRQDPGQGLRLIYYSQIVNDFQKGDIAEGYSVSREKKESFPLTVTSAQKNPTAFYLCASRPPGTLNEQFFGPGTRLTVL.

In this sample, this clonotype turned up a few times. The chain uses TRBV13 and TRBJ2-7; TRBD2 might be the D (5 bases). Germline CDR1 PRHDT, CDR2 FYEKMQ (reference sequence). This CDR3 has 16 residues. The V end lost 0 bases, the J end lost 2 bases, and 14 bases lay between the germline ends. CDR3 amino acids: CASSLGVRAGTYEQYF. Written as DNA, the CDR3 is TGTGCCAGCAGCTTAGGCGTTAGGGCCGGGACCTACGAGCAGTACTTC. Using reference TRBV13 and TRBJ2-7 for the parts outside the CDR3, the full variable domain is AAGVIQSPRHLIKEKRETATLKCYPIPRHDTVYWYQQGPGQDPQFLISFYEKMQSDKGSIPDRFSAQQFSDYHSELNMSSLELGDSALYFCASSLGVRAGTYEQYFGPGTRLTVT.

This clonotype was seen a few times. This chain links TRBV29-1 with TRBJ2-1, with D hard to call. Germline CDR1 reads SQVTM; CDR2 reads ANQGSEA. CDR3 size: 14 residues. Trimming took off 7 bases at V and 0 bases at J, with 13 bases between the two ends. Here the CDR3 reads CSDTTASSYNEQFF. For the CDR3, the DNA is TGCAGCGATACGACGGCGAGCTCCTACAATGAGCAGTTCTTC.

The V call is TRBV19, the J call TRBJ2-7; 8 bases fit TRBD1. Germline V gene data show CDR1 as LNHDA and CDR2 as SQIVND (reference sequence). With V trimmed by 4 bases and J by 4 bases, 12 bases remained unmatched. The CDR3 has 16 residues. The CDR3, as DNA: TGTGCCAGTAGTACCGCCGGGACAGGACAATTTTACGAGCAGTACTTC. Translation gives CASSTAGTGQFYEQYF.

V and J are TRBV5-1 and TRBJ2-1, with D perhaps TRBD2 (5 bases). This CDR3 has 16 amino acids. Germline V gene data show CDR1 as SGHRS and CDR2 as YFSETQ. Between the trimmed V and J ends, which lost 0 bases and 2 bases, there was a span of 12 bases. The CDR3 loop reads CASSLAEREPYNEQFF. The DNA for the CDR3 is TGCGCCAGCAGCTTGGCCGAGAGGGAGCCCTACAATGAGCAGTTCTTC.

This clonotype was seen at least ten times. The chain recombines TRBV5-1 with TRBJ2-7, with TRBD1 matching 8 bases. The germline gives CDR1 SGHRS, CDR2 YFSETQ. This CDR3 contains 14 residues. V shed 4 bases, J shed 5 bases, and the junction held 8 bases outside the gene matches. CDR3 protein: CASSGTDRANEQYF. The CDR3 DNA is TGCGCCAGCAGCGGAACGGACAGGGCCAACGAGCAGTACTTC. The variable domain in full, with the rest retrieved from reference TRBV5-1 and TRBJ2-7, is KAGVTQTPRYLIKTRGQQVTLSCSPISGHRSVSWYQQTPGQGLQFLFEYFSETQRNKGNFPGRFSGRQFSNSRSEMNVSTLELGDSALYLCASSGTDRANEQYFGPGTRLTVT.

This clonotype was seen a handful of times. V gene TRBV9 combines with J gene TRBJ2-7; D remains unclear. CDR3 length: 15 amino acids. Trimming left V 0 bases short and J 6 bases short, with 16 bases between. Germline CDR1 is SGDLS and CDR2 is YYNGEE. CDR3: CASSVAVAGFSEQYF. CDR3 bases: TGTGCCAGCAGCGTAGCTGTAGCTGGTTTCTCCGAGCAGTACTTC.

This clonotype was seen ten or more times. The chain links TRBV7-9 to TRBJ1-1; D possibly corresponds to TRBD1 (6 bases). CDR1 SEHNR and CDR2 FQNEAQ come from the germline V gene (reference sequence). This CDR3 has 14 residues. Between the trimmed V and J ends, which lost 0 bases and 4 bases, there was a span of 9 bases. The CDR3 sequence is CASSLAQGLTEAFF. The CDR3 nucleotides read TGTGCCAGCAGCTTAGCCCAGGGGCTCACTGAAGCTTTCTTT.

In this sample, this clonotype turned up many times. This rearrangement joins TRBV20-1 to TRBJ2-7; 9 positions match TRBD1. In germline, CDR1 is DFQATT, CDR2 SNEGSKA (reference sequence). The CDR3 extends over 12 amino acids. The V and J ends lost 4 bases and 5 bases, in that order; junction bases with no gene match: 3. CDR3 region: CSAKQGANEQYF. Here the CDR3 DNA reads TGCAGTGCTAAACAGGGGGCCAACGAGCAGTACTTC.